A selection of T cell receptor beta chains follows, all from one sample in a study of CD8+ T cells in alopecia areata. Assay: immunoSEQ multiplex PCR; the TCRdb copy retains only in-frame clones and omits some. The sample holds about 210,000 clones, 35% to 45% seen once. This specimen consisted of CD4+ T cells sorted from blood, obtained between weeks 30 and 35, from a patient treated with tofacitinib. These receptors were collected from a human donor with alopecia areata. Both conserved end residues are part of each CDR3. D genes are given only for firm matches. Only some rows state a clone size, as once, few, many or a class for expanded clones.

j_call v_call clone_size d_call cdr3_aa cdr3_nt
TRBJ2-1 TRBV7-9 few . CASSLDGGAGNEQFF TGTGCCAGCAGCCTGGATGGGGGCGCCGGCAATGAGCAGTTCTTC
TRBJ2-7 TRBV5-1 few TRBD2 CASSLLAGNEQYF TGCGCCAGCAGCTTACTAGCGGGTAACGAGCAGTACTTC
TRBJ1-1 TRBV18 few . CASSPQGSHMNTEAFF TGTGCCAGCTCACCACAGGGCTCCCACATGAACACTGAAGCTTTCTTT
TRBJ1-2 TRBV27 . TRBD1 CASGGGQGYGYTF TGTGCCAGCGGTGGAGGACAGGGGTATGGCTACACCTTC
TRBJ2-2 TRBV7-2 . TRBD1 CASLRQGRDTGELFF TGTGCCAGCTTGAGACAGGGAAGGGACACCGGGGAGCTGTTTTTT
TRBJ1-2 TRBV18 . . CASSPPTVYGYTF TGTGCCAGCTCACCACCGACAGTGTATGGCTACACCTTC
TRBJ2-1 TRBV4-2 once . CASSQDNLLGNEQFF TGTGCCAGCAGCCAAGATAACCTCCTAGGCAATGAGCAGTTCTTC
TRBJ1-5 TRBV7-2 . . CASSFTSNQPQHF TGTGCCAGCAGCTTTACTAGCAATCAGCCCCAGCATTTT
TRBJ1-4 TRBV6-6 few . CASSPGEKLFF TGTGCCAGCAGCCCCGGGGAAAAACTGTTTTTT
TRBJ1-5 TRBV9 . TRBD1 CASSGDGTAYQPQHF TGTGCCAGCAGCGGCGATGGGACAGCTTATCAGCCCCAGCATTTT
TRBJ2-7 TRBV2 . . CASTGAFYEQYF TGTGCCAGCACGGGGGCTTTCTACGAGCAGTACTTC
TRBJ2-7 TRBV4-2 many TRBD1 CASSQDYSGGAYEQYF TGTGCCAGCAGCCAAGACTATTCAGGGGGAGCCTACGAGCAGTACTTC
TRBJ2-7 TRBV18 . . CASSSRRQRAYEQYF TGTGCCAGCTCATCCCGCCGACAGCGAGCTTACGAGCAGTACTTC
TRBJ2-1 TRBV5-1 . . CASSLVADNYNEQFF TGCGCCAGCAGCTTGGTGGCGGACAACTACAATGAGCAGTTCTTC
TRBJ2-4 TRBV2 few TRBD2 CASSGLAETLAKNIQYF TGTGCCAGCAGTGGACTAGCGGAAACGCTAGCCAAAAACATTCAGTACTTC
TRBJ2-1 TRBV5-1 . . CASSSSFGGNNEQFF TGCGCCAGCAGCTCGTCTTTTGGGGGGAACAATGAGCAGTTCTTC
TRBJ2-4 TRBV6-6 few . CASSSDGRLAKNIQYF TGTGCCAGCAGCTCCGACGGCCGCCTAGCCAAAAACATTCAGTACTTC
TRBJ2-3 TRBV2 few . CASSREKADTQYF TGTGCCAGCAGTAGAGAAAAAGCAGATACGCAGTATTTT
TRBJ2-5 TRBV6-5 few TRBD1 CASSYSPWTGGETQYF TGTGCCAGCAGTTACTCACCCTGGACAGGGGGGGAGACCCAGTACTTC
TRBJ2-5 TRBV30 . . CAWSGGASGSLETQYF TGTGCCTGGAGTGGGGGGGCTAGCGGCTCGCTGGAGACCCAGTACTTC
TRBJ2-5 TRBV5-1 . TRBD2 CASSSGTSGETQYF TGCGCCAGCAGCTCCGGGACTAGTGGAGAGACCCAGTACTTC
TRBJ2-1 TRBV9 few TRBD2 CASSDPTSGGRNEQFF TGTGCCAGCAGCGACCCGACTAGCGGGGGGCGCAATGAGCAGTTCTTC
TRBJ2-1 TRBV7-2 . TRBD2 CASSWGLAGGRGEQFF TGTGCCAGCAGCTGGGGACTAGCGGGGGGCCGGGGTGAGCAGTTCTTC
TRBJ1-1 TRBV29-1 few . CSVYSNTEAFF TGCAGCGTTTACAGCAACACTGAAGCTTTCTTT
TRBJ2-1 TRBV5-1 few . CASRGRAGATDEQFF TGCGCCAGCAGGGGAAGGGCAGGGGCTACGGATGAGCAGTTCTTC
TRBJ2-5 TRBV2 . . CASGYQETQYF TGTGCCAGTGGTTATCAAGAGACCCAGTACTTC
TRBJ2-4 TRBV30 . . CAWSEGVAKNIQYF TGTGCCTGGAGTGAAGGGGTAGCCAAAAACATTCAGTACTTC
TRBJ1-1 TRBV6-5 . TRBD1 CASRRQGRGSAAFF TGTGCCAGCAGGCGACAGGGCCGGGGCAGTGCAGCTTTCTTT
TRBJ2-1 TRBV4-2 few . CASSQDWGRTYNEQFF TGTGCCAGCAGCCAAGACTGGGGTAGGACCTACAATGAGCAGTTCTTC
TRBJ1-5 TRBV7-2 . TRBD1 CASSANRGLQPQHF TGTGCCAGCAGCGCTAACAGGGGGCTTCAGCCCCAGCATTTT
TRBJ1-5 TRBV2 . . CASTQLRQSNQPQHF TGTGCCAGCACCCAACTCCGACAGAGCAATCAGCCCCAGCATTTT
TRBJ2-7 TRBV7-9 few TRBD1 CASSFLAGTGGNYEQYF TGTGCCAGCAGCTTTTTAGCCGGGACAGGGGGCAACTACGAGCAGTACTTC
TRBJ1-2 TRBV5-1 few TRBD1 CASSLEGDRGNGYTF TGCGCCAGCAGCTTGGAAGGGGACAGGGGCAATGGCTACACCTTC
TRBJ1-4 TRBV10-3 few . CAIRDATNEKLFF TGTGCCATCCGGGATGCAACTAATGAAAAACTGTTTTTT
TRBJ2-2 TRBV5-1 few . CASSLAGYTGELFF TGCGCCAGCAGCTTGGCAGGGTACACCGGGGAGCTGTTTTTT
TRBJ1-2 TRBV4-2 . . CASSQVGQGGDYGYTF TGTGCCAGCAGCCAAGTAGGCCAGGGCGGTGACTATGGCTACACCTTC
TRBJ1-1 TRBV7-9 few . CASSREMNTEAFF TGTGCCAGCAGCAGGGAAATGAACACTGAAGCTTTCTTT
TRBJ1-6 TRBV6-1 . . CASRDRDPTNSPLHF TGTGCCAGCAGAGATCGGGACCCGACAAATTCACCCCTCCACTTT
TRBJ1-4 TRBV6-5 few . CASSYSFSEKLFF TGTGCCAGCAGTTACTCGTTCTCTGAAAAACTGTTTTTT
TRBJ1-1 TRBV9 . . CASSAGTRGTEAFF TGTGCCAGCAGCGCCGGGACCCGCGGGACTGAAGCTTTCTTT
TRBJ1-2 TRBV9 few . CASSLGPGGYGYTF TGTGCCAGCAGCCTTGGGCCCGGGGGCTATGGCTACACCTTC
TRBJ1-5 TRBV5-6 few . CASSLDVQPQHF TGTGCCAGCAGCTTGGATGTGCAGCCCCAGCATTTT
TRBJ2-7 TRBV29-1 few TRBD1 CSVTGTAYEQYF TGCAGCGTCACCGGGACAGCCTACGAGCAGTACTTC
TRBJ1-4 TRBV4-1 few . CASSRAGRMFF TGCGCCAGCAGTCGGGCAGGGAGGATGTTTTTT
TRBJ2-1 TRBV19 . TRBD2 CASSIPAASGRYNEQFF TGTGCCAGTAGTATCCCTGCGGCCAGCGGGAGGTACAATGAGCAGTTCTTC
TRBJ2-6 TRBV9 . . CASSVVTSGANVLTF TGTGCCAGCAGCGTAGTGACGTCTGGGGCCAACGTCCTGACTTTC